These 5 T cell receptor beta chains came from one sample sequenced in a study of response to subunit inactivated influenza vaccine. Each CDR3 protein is one row after TCRdb ran MiXCR on the RT-PCR reads. In the table there are about 190,000 distinct CDR3 sequences, approximately 15% of which are singletons. This material consisted of CD8+ T cells sorted from PBMCs, taken around 5 days after vaccination. The receptors derive from a man aged 45-65 years who received an inactivated influenza vaccine.

The rearrangement uses TRBV6-1 and TRBJ1-5, with D perhaps matching TRBD1 (5 bases). CDR1 and CDR2 (germline): MNHNS, SASEGT. The CDR3 spans 12 residues. Trimming left V 10 bases short and J 4 bases short, with 11 bases between. The CDR3 DNA reads TGTGCCACCGGGGGTGGGAATCAGCCCCAGCATTTT. Its protein is CATGGGNQPQHF.

This clonotype was detected only once. The chain couples TRBV7-9 to TRBJ2-7; D not certain. V shed 2 bases and J shed 6 bases, with 11 bases lying between them. The germline V gene encodes CDR1 SEHNR and CDR2 FQNEAQ (reference sequence). The CDR3 sequence is 13 residues long. The CDR3 loop reads CASSLFADFEQYF. Written as DNA, the CDR3 is TGTGCCAGCAGCTTATTTGCCGATTTCGAGCAGTACTTC. Full variable domain (missing parts from reference TRBV7-9 and TRBJ2-7): DTGVSQNPRHKITKRGQNVTFRCDPISEHNRLYWYRQTLGQGPEFLTYFQNEAQLEKSRLLSDRFSAERPKGSFSTLEIQRTEQGDSAMYLCASSLFADFEQYFGPGTRLTVT.

This clonotype appeared a few times. The J gene is TRBJ2-1, the V gene TRBV3-1, with D unclear. The V and J ends lost 1 base and 1 base respectively, with 8 bases between them. The germline CDR1 and CDR2 sequences are LGHDT and YNNKEL (reference sequence). The CDR3 totals 15 residues. As DNA, the CDR3 is TGTGCCAGCAGCCAAGGTTTAGGTTCCTACAATGAGCAGTTCTTC. It is translated as CASSQGLGSYNEQFF.

V and J are TRBV10-3 and TRBJ2-1; either TRBD1 or TRBD2 may fit D (5 bases each). The V gene's germline CDR1 is ENHRY and CDR2 SYGVKD. The germline V and J ends were trimmed by 9 bases and 2 bases, with 11 bases remaining between them. The CDR3 consists of 13 residues. The CDR3 is CAIRDVTYNEQFF. In DNA, the CDR3 is TGTGCCATTAGGGACGTAACCTACAATGAGCAGTTCTTC.

J is TRBJ2-2 and V is TRBV27; no definite D call. Germline V lookup: CDR1 MNHEY, CDR2 SMNVEV (reference sequence). CDR3 length: 18 amino acids. Trimming removed 3 bases from V and 4 bases from J, with 21 bases in between. The CDR3 loop reads CASSFSSSIQYGTGELFF. The CDR3 DNA reads as TGTGCCAGCAGTTTCTCCTCTTCGATTCAATACGGCACCGGGGAGCTGTTTTTT.